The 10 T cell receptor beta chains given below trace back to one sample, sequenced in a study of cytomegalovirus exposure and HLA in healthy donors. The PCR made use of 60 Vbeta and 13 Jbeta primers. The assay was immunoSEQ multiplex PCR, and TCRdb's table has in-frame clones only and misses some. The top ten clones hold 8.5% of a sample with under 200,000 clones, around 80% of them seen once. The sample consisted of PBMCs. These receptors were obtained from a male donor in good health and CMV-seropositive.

The CDR3 region is CASLAGGIPSTDTQYF. DNA for the CDR3: TGTGCCAGTTTAGCGGGAGGGATCCCTAGCACAGATACGCAGTATTTT. V gene TRBV10-3 combines with J gene TRBJ2-3; 11 bases align to TRBD2. The CDR3 spans 16 residues. CDR1 is ENHRY, CDR2 SYGVKD, per germline. V was pared by 10 bases and J by 0 bases, with 9 bases of the junction left unmatched.

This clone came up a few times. The CDR3 bases are TGTGCCAGCAGCGGGGTTTGGGACACTGAAGCTTTCTTT. This gives the protein CASSGVWDTEAFF. The chain links TRBV27 to TRBJ1-1; no definite D call. The CDR3 extends over 13 amino acids. The V end was cut by 6 bases, the J end by 3 bases, with 11 bases between. Germline CDR1 MNHEY, CDR2 SMNVEV (reference sequence).

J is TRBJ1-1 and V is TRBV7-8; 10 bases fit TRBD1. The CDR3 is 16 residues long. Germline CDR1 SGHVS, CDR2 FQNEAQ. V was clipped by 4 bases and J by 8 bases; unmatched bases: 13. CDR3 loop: CASSSTPGTGVLEAFF. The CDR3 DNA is TGTGCCAGCAGCTCAACGCCCGGGACAGGGGTTTTAGAAGCTTTCTTT.

DNA for the CDR3: TGTGCCAGCAATTTGGGGGGTAGCGGGCTGGCGTACGAGCAGTACTTC. Translation gives CASNLGGSGLAYEQYF. The chain uses TRBV28 and TRBJ2-7; TRBD2 agrees at 7 bases. CDR1 and CDR2 (germline): MDHEN, SYDVKM. The length of the CDR3 is 16 residues. V trimming: 7 bases; J trimming: 4 bases; junction bases outside the gene matches: 16.

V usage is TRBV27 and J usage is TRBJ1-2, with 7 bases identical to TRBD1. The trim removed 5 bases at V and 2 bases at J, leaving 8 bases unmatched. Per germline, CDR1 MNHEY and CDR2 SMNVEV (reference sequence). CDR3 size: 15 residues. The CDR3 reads CASSPRTGANYGYTF. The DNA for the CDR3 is TGTGCCAGCAGTCCCAGGACAGGCGCGAACTATGGCTACACCTTC.

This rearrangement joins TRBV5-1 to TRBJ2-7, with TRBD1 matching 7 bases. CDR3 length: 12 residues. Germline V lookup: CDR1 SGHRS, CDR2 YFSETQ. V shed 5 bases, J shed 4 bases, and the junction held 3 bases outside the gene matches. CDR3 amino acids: CASRRTGYEQYF. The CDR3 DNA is TGCGCCAGCAGACGGACAGGATACGAGCAGTACTTC.

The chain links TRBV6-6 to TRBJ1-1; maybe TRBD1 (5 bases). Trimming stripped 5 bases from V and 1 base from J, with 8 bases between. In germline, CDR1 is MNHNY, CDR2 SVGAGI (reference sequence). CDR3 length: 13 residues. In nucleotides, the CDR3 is TGTGCCAGCAGTCCCGGACAGAACACTGAAGCTTTCTTT. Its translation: CASSPGQNTEAFF.

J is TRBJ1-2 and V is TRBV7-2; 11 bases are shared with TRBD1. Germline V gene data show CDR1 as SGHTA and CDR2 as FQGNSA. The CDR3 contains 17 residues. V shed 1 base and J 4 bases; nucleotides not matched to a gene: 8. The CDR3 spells CASSLDRGQGARYGYTF. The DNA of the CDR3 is TGTGCCAGCAGCTTAGACCGAGGACAGGGGGCGCGCTATGGCTACACCTTC.

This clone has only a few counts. Here the CDR3 reads CAWRTTGLFNSPLHF. In DNA form, the CDR3 reads TGTGCCTGGAGGACCACAGGGTTATTTAATTCACCCCTCCACTTT. The chain employs TRBV30 and TRBJ1-6; D perhaps matches TRBD1 (6 bases). The V and J ends lost 3 bases and 6 bases respectively, with 15 bases between them. CDR3 length: 15 residues. CDR1 is GTSNPN, CDR2 SVGIG, per germline (reference sequence).

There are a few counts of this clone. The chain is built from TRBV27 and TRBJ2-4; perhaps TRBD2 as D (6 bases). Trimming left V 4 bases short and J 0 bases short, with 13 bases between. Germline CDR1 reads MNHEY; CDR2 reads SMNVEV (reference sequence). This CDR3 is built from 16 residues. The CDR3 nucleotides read TGTGCCAGCAGTTCTGGGGGGTCACTAGCCAAAAACATTCAGTACTTC. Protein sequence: CASSSGGSLAKNIQYF.